This T cell receptor (beta chain) was identified during a study of cytomegalovirus exposure and HLA in healthy donors. This CDR3 has 16 amino acids. The germline V gene has CDR1 SEHNR and CDR2 FQNEAQ (reference sequence). The V end was cut by 0 bases, the J end by 3 bases, with 14 bases between. 13 Jbeta primers and 60 Vbeta primers were used for the PCR. TCRdb's copy holds only in-frame clones and misses some; the assay was immunoSEQ multiplex PCR. In the table there are about 160,000 clones, over 80% of which are singletons. This chain links TRBV7-9 with TRBJ2-5, with a weak D call TRBD2 (6 bases). Material for sequencing was PBMCs. This clonotype was sampled from a woman aged 18-29 years in good health and CMV-seronegative. The CDR3 here is CASSLALGTLKETQYF. CDR3 DNA: TGTGCCAGCAGCTTAGCATTGGGGACTCTAAAAGAGACCCAGTACTTC.